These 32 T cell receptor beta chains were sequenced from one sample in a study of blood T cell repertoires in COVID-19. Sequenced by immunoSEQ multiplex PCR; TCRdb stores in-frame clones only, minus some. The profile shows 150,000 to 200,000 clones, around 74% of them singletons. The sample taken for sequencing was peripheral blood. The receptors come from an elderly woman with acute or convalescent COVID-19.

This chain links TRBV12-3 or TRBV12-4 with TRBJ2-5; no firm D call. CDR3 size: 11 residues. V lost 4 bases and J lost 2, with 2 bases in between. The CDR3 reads CASSSQETQYF. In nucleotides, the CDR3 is TGTGCCAGCAGTTCTCAAGAGACCCAGTACTTC.

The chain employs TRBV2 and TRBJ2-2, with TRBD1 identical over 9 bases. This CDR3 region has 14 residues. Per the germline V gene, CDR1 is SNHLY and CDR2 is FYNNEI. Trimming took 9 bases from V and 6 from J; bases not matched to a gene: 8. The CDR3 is CASRSQGASGELFF. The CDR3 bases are TGTGCCAGTAGATCACAGGGGGCGTCCGGGGAGCTGTTTTTT.

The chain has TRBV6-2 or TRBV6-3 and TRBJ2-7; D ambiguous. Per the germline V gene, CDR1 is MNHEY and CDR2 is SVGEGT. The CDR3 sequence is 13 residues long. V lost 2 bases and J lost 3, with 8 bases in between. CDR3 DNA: TGTGCCAGCAGTTACCCGTCCAGCTACGAGCAGTACTTC. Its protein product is CASSYPSSYEQYF.

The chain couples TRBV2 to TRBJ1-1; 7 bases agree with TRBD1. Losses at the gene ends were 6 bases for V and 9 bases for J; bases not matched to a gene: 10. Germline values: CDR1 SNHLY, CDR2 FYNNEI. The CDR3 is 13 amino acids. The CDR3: CASRIQGIGKAFF. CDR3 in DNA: TGTGCCAGCAGGATACAGGGGATCGGGAAAGCTTTCTTT.

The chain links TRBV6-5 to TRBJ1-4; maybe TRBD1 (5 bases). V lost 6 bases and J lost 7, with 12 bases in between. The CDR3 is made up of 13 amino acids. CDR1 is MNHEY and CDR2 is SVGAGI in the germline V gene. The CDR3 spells CASRTGGVEKLFF. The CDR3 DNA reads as TGTGCCAGCAGAACGGGGGGAGTTGAAAAACTGTTTTTT.

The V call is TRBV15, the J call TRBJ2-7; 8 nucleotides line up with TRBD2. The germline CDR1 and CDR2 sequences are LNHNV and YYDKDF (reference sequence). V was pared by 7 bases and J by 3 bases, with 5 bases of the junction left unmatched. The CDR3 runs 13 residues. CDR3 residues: CATTLAGGYEQYF. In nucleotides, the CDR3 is TGTGCCACCACCCTAGCGGGTGGCTACGAGCAGTACTTC. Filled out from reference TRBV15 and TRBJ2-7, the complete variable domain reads DAMVIQNPRYQVTQFGKPVTLSCSQTLNHNVMYWYQQKSSQAPKLLFHYYDKDFNNEADTPDNFQSRRPNTSFCFLDIRSPGLGDTAMYLCATTLAGGYEQYFGPGTRLTVT.

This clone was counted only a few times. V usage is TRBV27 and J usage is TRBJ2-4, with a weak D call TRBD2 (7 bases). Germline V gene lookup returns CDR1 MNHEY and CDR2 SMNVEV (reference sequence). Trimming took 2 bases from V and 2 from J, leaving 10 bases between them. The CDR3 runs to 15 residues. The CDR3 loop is CASSLRGATKNIQYF. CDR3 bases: TGTGCCAGCAGTTTACGGGGGGCAACCAAAAACATTCAGTACTTC.

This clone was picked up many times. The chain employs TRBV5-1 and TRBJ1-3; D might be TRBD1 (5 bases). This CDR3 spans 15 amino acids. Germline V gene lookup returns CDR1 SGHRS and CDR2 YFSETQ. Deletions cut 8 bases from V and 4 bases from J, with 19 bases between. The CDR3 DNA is TGCGCCAGTAGTCCCGCCGGGGGTCAAGGAAACACCATATATTTT. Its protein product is CASSPAGGQGNTIYF. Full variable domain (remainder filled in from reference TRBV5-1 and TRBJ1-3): KAGVTQTPRYLIKTRGQQVTLSCSPISGHRSVSWYQQTPGQGLQFLFEYFSETQRNKGNFPGRFSGRQFSNSRSEMNVSTLELGDSALYLCASSPAGGQGNTIYFGEGSWLTVV.

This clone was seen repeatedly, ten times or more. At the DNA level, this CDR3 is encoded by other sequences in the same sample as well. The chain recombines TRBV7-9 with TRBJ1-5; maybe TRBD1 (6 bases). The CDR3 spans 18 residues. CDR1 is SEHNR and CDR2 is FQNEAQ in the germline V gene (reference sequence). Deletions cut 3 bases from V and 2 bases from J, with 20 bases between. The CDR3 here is CASSFEHLRTARNQPQHF. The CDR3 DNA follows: TGTGCCAGCAGCTTCGAACATCTACGGACAGCGCGCAATCAGCCCCAGCATTTT.

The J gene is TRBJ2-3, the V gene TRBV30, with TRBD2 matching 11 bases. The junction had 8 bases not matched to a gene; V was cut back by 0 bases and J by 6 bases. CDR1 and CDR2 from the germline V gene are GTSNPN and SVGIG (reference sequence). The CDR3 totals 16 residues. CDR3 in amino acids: CAWSVGGSGRADTQYF. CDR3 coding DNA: TGTGCCTGGAGTGTAGGGGGTAGCGGGAGGGCTGATACGCAGTATTTT.

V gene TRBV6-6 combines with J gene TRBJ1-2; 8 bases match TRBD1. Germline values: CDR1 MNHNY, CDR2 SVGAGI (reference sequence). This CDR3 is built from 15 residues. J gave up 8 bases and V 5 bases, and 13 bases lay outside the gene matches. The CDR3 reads CASSGGDRSFGGYTF. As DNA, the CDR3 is TGTGCCAGCAGTGGGGGGGACAGGTCCTTTGGAGGCTACACCTTC.

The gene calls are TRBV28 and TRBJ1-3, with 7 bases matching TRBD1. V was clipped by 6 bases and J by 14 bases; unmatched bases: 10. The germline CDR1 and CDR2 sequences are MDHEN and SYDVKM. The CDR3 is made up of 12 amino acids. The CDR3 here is CASSSGDSRLYF. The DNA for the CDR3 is TGTGCCAGCAGCTCTGGGGACAGCCGCCTATATTTT.

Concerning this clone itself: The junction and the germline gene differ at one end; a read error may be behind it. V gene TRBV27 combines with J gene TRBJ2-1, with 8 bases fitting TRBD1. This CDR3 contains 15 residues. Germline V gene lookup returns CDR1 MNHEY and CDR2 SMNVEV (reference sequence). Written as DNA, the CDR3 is TGTGCCAGCAGTCCGGACAGGGAGGTCTACAATAAGCAGTTCTTC. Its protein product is CASSPDREVYNKQFF.

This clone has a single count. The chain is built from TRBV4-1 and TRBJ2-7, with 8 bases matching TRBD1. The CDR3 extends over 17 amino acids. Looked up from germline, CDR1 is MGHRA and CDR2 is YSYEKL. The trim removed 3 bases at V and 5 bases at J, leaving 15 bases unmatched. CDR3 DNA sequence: TGCGCCAGCAGCCAGGCCCGCGGAGGCAGGGGGCCCGACGAGCAGTACTTC. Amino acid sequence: CASSQARGGRGPDEQYF.

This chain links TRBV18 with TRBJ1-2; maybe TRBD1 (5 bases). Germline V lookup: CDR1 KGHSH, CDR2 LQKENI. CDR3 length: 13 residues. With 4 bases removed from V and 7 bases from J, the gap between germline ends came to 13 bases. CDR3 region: CASSLSGGSGYTF. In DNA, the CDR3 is TGTGCCAGCTCACTTTCCGGGGGATCTGGCTACACCTTC.

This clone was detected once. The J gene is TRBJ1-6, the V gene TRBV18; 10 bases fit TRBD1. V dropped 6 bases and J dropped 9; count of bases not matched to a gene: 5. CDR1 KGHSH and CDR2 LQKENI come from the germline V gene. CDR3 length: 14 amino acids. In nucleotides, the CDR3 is TGTGCCAGCTCGCAGGGGACAGGGGCTTCACCCCTCCACTTT. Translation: CASSQGTGASPLHF.

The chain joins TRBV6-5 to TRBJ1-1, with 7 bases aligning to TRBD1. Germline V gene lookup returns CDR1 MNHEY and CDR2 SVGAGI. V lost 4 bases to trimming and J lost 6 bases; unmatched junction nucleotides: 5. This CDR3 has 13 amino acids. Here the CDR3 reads CASSWTGYAEAFF. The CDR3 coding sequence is TGTGCCAGCAGTTGGACAGGTTATGCTGAAGCTTTCTTT.

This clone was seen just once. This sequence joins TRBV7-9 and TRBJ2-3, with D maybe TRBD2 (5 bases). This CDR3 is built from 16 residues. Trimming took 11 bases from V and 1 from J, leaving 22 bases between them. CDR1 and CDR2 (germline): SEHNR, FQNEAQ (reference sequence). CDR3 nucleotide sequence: TGTGCCGCTCCCAGATCCCCAGGAGGAGGCACAGATACGCAGTATTTT. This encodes CAAPRSPGGGTDTQYF.

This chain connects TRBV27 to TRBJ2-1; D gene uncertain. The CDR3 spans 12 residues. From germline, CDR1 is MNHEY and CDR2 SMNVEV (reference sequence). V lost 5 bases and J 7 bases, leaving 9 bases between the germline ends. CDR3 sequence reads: CASSTQANEQFF. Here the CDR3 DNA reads TGTGCCAGCAGTACCCAAGCGAATGAGCAGTTCTTC.

The CDR3 is CASSSPGTSFQETQYF. The CDR3 nucleotides read TGTGCCAGCAGCTCGCCCGGGACTAGCTTTCAAGAGACCCAGTACTTC. The V and J genes are TRBV21-1 and TRBJ2-5; TRBD2, the table's D call, was not compared with the DNA. TRBV21-1 is an annotated pseudogene. The CDR3 covers 16 residues.

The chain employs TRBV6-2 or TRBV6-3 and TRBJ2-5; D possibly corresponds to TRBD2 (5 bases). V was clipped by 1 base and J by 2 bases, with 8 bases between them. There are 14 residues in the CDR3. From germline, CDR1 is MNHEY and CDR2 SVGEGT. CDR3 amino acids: CASSYFTGQETQYF. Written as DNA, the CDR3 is TGTGCCAGCAGTTACTTTACGGGACAAGAGACCCAGTACTTC.

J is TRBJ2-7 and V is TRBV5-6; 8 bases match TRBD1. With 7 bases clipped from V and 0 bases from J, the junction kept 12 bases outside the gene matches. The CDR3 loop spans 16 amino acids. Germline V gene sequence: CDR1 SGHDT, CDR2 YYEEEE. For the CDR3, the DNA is TGTGCCAGCGAGCTGGGTACAGGGGGGAGCTCCTACGAGCAGTACTTC. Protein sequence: CASELGTGGSSYEQYF.

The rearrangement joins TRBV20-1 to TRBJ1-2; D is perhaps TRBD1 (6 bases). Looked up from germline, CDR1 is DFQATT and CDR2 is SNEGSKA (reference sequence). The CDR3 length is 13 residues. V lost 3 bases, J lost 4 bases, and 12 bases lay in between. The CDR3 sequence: CSASDRNAYGYTF. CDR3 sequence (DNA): TGCAGTGCTAGTGACAGGAATGCCTATGGCTACACCTTC.

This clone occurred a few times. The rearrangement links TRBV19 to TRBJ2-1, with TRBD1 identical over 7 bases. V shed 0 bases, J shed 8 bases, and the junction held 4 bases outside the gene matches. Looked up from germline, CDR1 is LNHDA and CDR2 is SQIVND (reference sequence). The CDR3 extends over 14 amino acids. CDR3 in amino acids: CASSIEPGGYEQFF. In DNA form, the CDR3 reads TGTGCCAGTAGTATAGAGCCAGGGGGTTATGAGCAGTTCTTC.

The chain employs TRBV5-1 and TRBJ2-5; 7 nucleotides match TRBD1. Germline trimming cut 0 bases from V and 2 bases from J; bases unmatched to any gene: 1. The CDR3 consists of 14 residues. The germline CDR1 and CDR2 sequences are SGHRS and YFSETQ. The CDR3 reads CASSLATGQETQYF. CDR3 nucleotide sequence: TGCGCCAGCAGCTTGGCGACAGGGCAAGAGACCCAGTACTTC.

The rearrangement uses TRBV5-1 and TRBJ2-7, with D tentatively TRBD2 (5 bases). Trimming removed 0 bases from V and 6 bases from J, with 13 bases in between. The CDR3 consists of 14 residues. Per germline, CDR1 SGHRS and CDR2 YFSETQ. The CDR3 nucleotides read TGCGCCAGCAGCTTGGACCGGCTCGGGGTCGAGCAGTACTTC. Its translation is CASSLDRLGVEQYF.

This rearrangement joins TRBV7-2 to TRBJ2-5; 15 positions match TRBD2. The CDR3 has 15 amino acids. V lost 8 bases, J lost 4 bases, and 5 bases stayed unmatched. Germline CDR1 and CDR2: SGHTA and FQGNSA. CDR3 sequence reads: CASRGLAGGIETQYF. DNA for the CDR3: TGTGCCAGCCGAGGACTAGCGGGAGGGATAGAGACCCAGTACTTC.

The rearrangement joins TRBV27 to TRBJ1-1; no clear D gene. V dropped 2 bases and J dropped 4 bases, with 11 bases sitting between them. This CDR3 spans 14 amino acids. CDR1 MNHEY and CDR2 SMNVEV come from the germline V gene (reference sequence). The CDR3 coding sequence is TGTGCCAGCAGTTTAGTTAGGGAGGGCACTGAAGCTTTCTTT. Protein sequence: CASSLVREGTEAFF.

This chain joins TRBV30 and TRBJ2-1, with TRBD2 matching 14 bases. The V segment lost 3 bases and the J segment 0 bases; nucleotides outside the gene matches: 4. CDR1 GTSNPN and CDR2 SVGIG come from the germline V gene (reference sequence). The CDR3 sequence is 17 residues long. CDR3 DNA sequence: TGTGCCTGGAGGAGACTAGCGGGAGGGAGCTCCTACAATGAGCAGTTCTTC. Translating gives CAWRRLAGGSSYNEQFF.

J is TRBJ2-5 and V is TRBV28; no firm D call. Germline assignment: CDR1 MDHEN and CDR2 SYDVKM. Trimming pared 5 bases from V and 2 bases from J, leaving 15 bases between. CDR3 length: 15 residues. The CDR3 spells CASSPAAASQETQYF. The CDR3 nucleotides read TGTGCCAGCAGTCCCGCGGCAGCCTCGCAAGAGACCCAGTACTTC.

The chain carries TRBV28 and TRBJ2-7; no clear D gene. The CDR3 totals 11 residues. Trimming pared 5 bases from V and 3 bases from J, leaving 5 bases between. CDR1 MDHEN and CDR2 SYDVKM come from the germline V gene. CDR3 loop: CASSVNYEQYF. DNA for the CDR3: TGTGCCAGCAGTGTCAACTACGAGCAGTACTTC.

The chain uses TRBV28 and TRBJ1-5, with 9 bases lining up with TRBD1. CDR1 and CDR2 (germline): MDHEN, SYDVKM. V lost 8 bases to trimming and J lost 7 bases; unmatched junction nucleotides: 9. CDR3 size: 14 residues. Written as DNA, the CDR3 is TGTGCCAGCGCAACGGGACAGGGAGACCAGCCCCAGCATTTT. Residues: CASATGQGDQPQHF.